The table lists the clone carrying this T cell receptor beta chain with a few counts. From the RT-PCR reads, TCRdb called clonotypes with MiXCR, one entry per CDR3 protein. This table has more than 700,000 distinct CDR3 sequences, about 20% appearing once. The sample is drawn from a study of response to subunit inactivated influenza vaccine. The V gene's germline CDR1 is SGDLS and CDR2 YYNGEE. The CDR3 runs 15 residues. Trimming cost V 4 bases and J 3 bases; bases outside gene matches: 6. This TCR was recovered from a man aged 45-65 years who received an inactivated influenza vaccine. Sequenced here: PBMCs from blood, sampled 5 to 6 days after vaccination. The J gene is TRBJ1-1, the V gene TRBV9, with 10 positions matching TRBD1. CDR3 DNA: TGTGCCAGCAGCCCTGGGGACAGGGGCTACACTGAAGCTTTCTTT. Translation gives CASSPGDRGYTEAFF.